This TCR beta chain was sequenced in a study of blood T cells in healthy people across ages. A second about 7 to 12 cycle PCR used barcoded and J-beta primers. CDR3-containing paired-end reads numbered at least 2.5 million in each sample. TCRdb independently ran MiXCR on the 5' RACE reads; one entry per CDR3 protein. The table includes roughly 1.6 million distinct CDR3 sequences, about 35% detected once. CDR3 length: 12 amino acids. The germline V and J ends were trimmed by 8 bases and 5 bases, with 12 bases remaining between them. From germline, CDR1 is MNHEY and CDR2 SMNVEV (reference sequence). On this clonotype itself: Its antigen is still unknown.

Study findings and constraints: A roughly linear age-dependent decrease characterized TCR beta diversity per million T cells.

The rearrangement links TRBV27 to TRBJ2-5; D possibly corresponds to TRBD1 (5 bases). The receptor was derived from a woman aged 25 to 39 in good health. The specimen sequenced was blood. The CDR3 DNA reads as TGTGCCAGCGGACAAGGGTGGGAGACCCAGTACTTC. Its protein is CASGQGWETQYF.